This T cell receptor beta chain was obtained from a study of blood T cell repertoires in COVID-19. The overall study: Acute and convalescent COVID-19 samples came from the United States, Italy and Spain.

Patients from Seattle were sampled longitudinally, starting during active infection. The assay was immunoSEQ multiplex PCR, and TCRdb's table has in-frame clones only and misses some. Counted here are about 300,000 clones, roughly nine tenths occurring once; the ten biggest clones make up about 2%. Germline V gene data show CDR1 as SNHLY and CDR2 as FYNNEI. The CDR3 is made up of 15 amino acids. The ends lost 8 bases at V and 6 bases at J; junction bases unmatched: 12. This TCR came from a woman in her twenties or thirties with COVID-19, enrolled during active disease. Material: peripheral blood. The J gene is TRBJ2-1, the V gene TRBV2; 8 bases are a match to TRBD2. CDR3 nucleotide sequence: TGTGCCAGCGCAGATTTCGCGGGGGGTCCCAATGAGCAGTTCTTC. This sequence encodes CASADFAGGPNEQFF.